Listed below are T cell receptor beta chains from one sample, sequenced in a study of CXCR3-negative and CXCR3-positive naive CD8 T cells. One entry per CDR3 protein, without DNA, is what TCRdb gives after re-calling the 5' RACE reads. Its table lists about 56,000 distinct CDR3 sequences. Source material: memory CD8+ T cells from blood. The source of these receptors is a human donor in good health. Some clones in this sample may be carry-over from other donors' samples. Each CDR3 is given with its conserved first and last residue.

j_gene: TRBJ2-7; v_gene: TRBV7-6; len: 15; CDR3aa: CASSLEGTVGYEQYF
j_gene: TRBJ2-7; v_gene: TRBV7-6; len: 14; CDR3aa: CASSLVAGAYEQYF
j_gene: TRBJ1-1; v_gene: TRBV5-1; len: 16; CDR3aa: CASSLWDIPSGSEAFF
j_gene: TRBJ2-2; v_gene: TRBV18; len: 12; CDR3aa: CASSPPAGELFF
j_gene: TRBJ2-6; v_gene: TRBV28; len: 15; CDR3aa: CASSLTNSGANVLTF
j_gene: TRBJ2-2; v_gene: TRBV6-5; len: 17; CDR3aa: CASGDDRDREFLGELFF
j_gene: TRBJ2-5; v_gene: TRBV12-3/TRBV12-4; len: 15; CDR3aa: CASSFMTRYQETQYF
j_gene: TRBJ1-1; v_gene: TRBV4-3; len: 15; CDR3aa: CASSKDAGEPAEAFF
j_gene: TRBJ1-2; v_gene: TRBV7-9; len: 16; CDR3aa: CASTGTTLESNYGYTF
j_gene: TRBJ2-2; v_gene: TRBV28; len: 15; CDR3aa: CASTSGLRNTGELFF
j_gene: TRBJ2-7; v_gene: TRBV7-9; len: 12; CDR3aa: CASKQVSYEQYF
j_gene: TRBJ2-1; v_gene: TRBV6-5; len: 14; CDR3aa: CASSSGESYNEQFF
j_gene: TRBJ2-4; v_gene: TRBV19; len: 16; CDR3aa: CASSLPGSSAKNIQYF
j_gene: TRBJ2-6; v_gene: TRBV15; len: 16; CDR3aa: CATDEGGRSGANVLTF